These T cell receptor beta chains were read from a single sample in a study of OX40 agonist ivuxolimab in advanced cancers. The repertoire was sequenced with immunoSEQ multiplex PCR; TCRdb's copy has only in-frame clones and lacks some. The sample has roughly 50,000 clones; about 86% are singletons. This specimen was CD4+ or CD8+ T cells sorted from blood, taken in a trial of the OX40 agonist ivuxolimab. The origin of the receptors is an adult with an advanced solid tumor such as melanoma, head and neck, liver or kidney cancer. CDR3s include the opening cysteine and the closing phenylalanine or tryptophan. The D gene is left open where the match is weak. Clone size is not always given. Where it is, it says once, few, many or a class for expanded clones.

clone size,D gene,V gene,CDR3 length,J gene,CDR3 protein,CDR3 DNA
NA,TRBD2,TRBV19,17,TRBJ2-1,CASSSTSGRAWDNEQFF,TGTGCCAGTAGCTCGACTAGCGGGAGGGCCTGGGACAATGAGCAGTTCTTC
NA,TRBD1,TRBV7-7,14,TRBJ2-5,CASSLDRAQETQYF,TGTGCCAGCAGCCTTGACAGGGCCCAAGAGACCCAGTACTTC
NA,TRBD2,TRBV5-1,15,TRBJ2-1,CASSPTSGDNNEQFF,TGCGCCAGCAGCCCGACTAGCGGGGATAACAATGAGCAGTTCTTC
NA,TRBD1,TRBV11-2,15,TRBJ2-7,CASSLSLGQGYEQYF,TGTGCCAGCAGCTTATCCCTCGGACAGGGCTACGAGCAGTACTTC
NA,NA,TRBV7-9,14,TRBJ1-5,CASSPDSGNQPQHF,TGTGCCAGCAGCCCTGACAGCGGAAATCAGCCCCAGCATTTT
once,NA,TRBV6-5,15,TRBJ2-3,CASSYGDSPVDTQYF,TGTGCCAGCAGTTACGGAGACAGCCCGGTGGATACGCAGTATTTT
NA,TRBD1,TRBV4-3,17,TRBJ1-3,CASSQRTGAWSGNTIYF,TGCGCCAGCAGCCAACGCACAGGGGCCTGGAGCGGAAACACCATATATTTT
NA,TRBD2,TRBV19,15,TRBJ2-1,CASSRLAGGNNEQFF,TGTGCCAGTAGTAGATTAGCGGGGGGGAACAATGAGCAGTTCTTC
NA,NA,TRBV5-5,13,TRBJ2-3,CASSLWDSDTQYF,TGTGCCAGCAGCTTGTGGGATTCAGATACGCAGTATTTT
NA,NA,TRBV12-5,13,TRBJ2-7,CASGLEVWNEQYF,TGTGCTAGTGGTTTGGAAGTATGGAACGAGCAGTACTTC
NA,TRBD1,TRBV7-9,15,TRBJ2-5,CASTGTGMEQETQYF,TGTGCCAGCACTGGGACAGGGATGGAGCAAGAGACCCAGTACTTC
NA,TRBD2,TRBV15,13,TRBJ2-7,CAASGGAGSEQYF,TGTGCCGCGAGCGGGGGGGCGGGTTCCGAGCAGTACTTC
NA,NA,TRBV6-1,15,TRBJ2-7,CASSEARLSSYEQYF,TGTGCCAGCAGTGAAGCGCGACTCTCCTCCTACGAGCAGTACTTC
NA,NA,TRBV6-4,14,TRBJ2-2,CASSDEGNTGELFF,TGTGCCAGCAGTGACGAAGGGAACACCGGGGAGCTGTTTTTT
NA,NA,TRBV2,13,TRBJ2-1,CATKGGARDEQFF,TGTGCCACCAAAGGGGGGGCCCGGGATGAGCAGTTCTTC